One and the same sample provided the 25 T cell receptor beta chains below, sequenced in a study of CD8+ T cells in alopecia areata. cDNA serving as the sequencing template came from extracted, reverse transcribed RNA. Using immunoSEQ multiplex PCR, the repertoire was profiled, and TCRdb retains in-frame clones only, with some absent. The sample holds 130,000 or so clones, 45% to 50% seen once. The sequencing here drew on CD8+ T cells sorted from blood, taken at week 0. Every receptor here comes from a human donor with alopecia areata.

In this sample, this clone turned up a few times. This chain links TRBV19 with TRBJ2-7, with D unclear. Germline assignment: CDR1 LNHDA and CDR2 SQIVND (reference sequence). The germline V and J ends were trimmed by 3 bases and 3 bases, with 9 bases remaining between them. The CDR3 totals 13 residues. This CDR3 reads CASSINVDYEQYF. The DNA of the CDR3 is TGTGCCAGTAGTATCAACGTAGACTACGAGCAGTACTTC.

This chain joins TRBV5-1 and TRBJ2-1; D is tentatively TRBD1 or TRBD2 (5 bases each). The CDR3 is made up of 12 amino acids. Germline V gene sequence: CDR1 SGHRS, CDR2 YFSETQ. Trimming removed 1 base at V and 12 bases at J, with 11 bases between. CDR3 sequence: CASSLLGERQFF. The CDR3 region has the DNA TGCGCCAGCAGCTTGTTGGGGGAGCGGCAGTTCTTC.

Remarks on this clone: The identical CDR3 is also encoded by other nucleotide sequences in the sample. For the CDR3, the DNA is TGTGCCAGCAGTTACAGCCGTAGCTACGAGCAGTACTTC. This encodes CASSYSRSYEQYF. The chain employs TRBV6-5 and TRBJ2-7; D unresolved. V was trimmed by 2 bases and J by 3 bases, leaving 8 bases between them. The CDR3 sequence is 13 residues long. CDR1 and CDR2 (germline): MNHEY, SVGAGI.

This clone was detected once. This chain links TRBV13 with TRBJ2-5, with D tentatively TRBD2 (5 bases). Germline lookup yields CDR1 PRHDT and CDR2 FYEKMQ (reference sequence). Trimming shortened V by 5 bases and J by 1 base, and 14 bases separated the two germline ends. This CDR3 spans 15 amino acids. The CDR3 DNA reads as TGTGCCAGCAGCCCAAGGACGGCGGGCCAAGAGACCCAGTACTTC. As protein: CASSPRTAGQETQYF. The full variable domain, rest sourced from reference TRBV13 and TRBJ2-5, is AAGVIQSPRHLIKEKRETATLKCYPIPRHDTVYWYQQGPGQDPQFLISFYEKMQSDKGSIPDRFSAQQFSDYHSELNMSSLELGDSALYFCASSPRTAGQETQYFGPGTRLLVL.

On this clone itself: Other DNA variants within this sample encode the same CDR3. The chain employs TRBV30 and TRBJ2-5; D gene ambiguous. The CDR3 extends over 10 amino acids. The V gene's germline CDR1 is GTSNPN and CDR2 SVGIG (reference sequence). The V and J ends lost 1 base and 5 bases respectively, with 2 bases between them. In DNA, the CDR3 is TGTGCCTGGAGTGGGGAGACCCAGTACTTC. Translated, it gives CAWSGETQYF.

This clone turned up a few times. This chain connects TRBV14 to TRBJ1-2, with D perhaps TRBD1 (5 bases). V lost 4 bases, J lost 2 bases, and 14 bases lay in between. CDR1 and CDR2 (germline): SGHDN, FVKESK. The CDR3 runs 15 residues. The CDR3 coding sequence is TGTGCCAGCAGCCCCGGGGGGGGGAACAACTATGGCTACACCTTC. It yields the protein CASSPGGGNNYGYTF.

This rearrangement joins TRBV11-2 to TRBJ1-4; D remains ambiguous. The V end was cut by 5 bases, the J end by 5 bases, with 12 bases between. This CDR3 contains 14 residues. CDR1 and CDR2 from the germline V gene are SGHAT and FQNNGV. CDR3 sequence: CASSPPIGNEKLFF. For the CDR3, the DNA is TGTGCCAGCAGCCCCCCGATCGGAAATGAAAAACTGTTTTTT.

This clone was observed a few times. The J gene is TRBJ2-1, the V gene TRBV30; D remains unclear. This CDR3 comprises 13 residues. Trimming stripped 4 bases from V and 8 bases from J, with 15 bases between. Per germline, CDR1 GTSNPN and CDR2 SVGIG (reference sequence). The CDR3 sequence is CAWNWREIDEQFF. The CDR3 nucleotides read TGTGCCTGGAATTGGCGAGAAATCGATGAGCAGTTCTTC.

CDR3 amino acids: CAWKGVSYNSPLHF. CDR3 sequence (DNA): TGTGCCTGGAAAGGAGTCTCCTATAATTCACCCCTCCACTTT. The chain is built from TRBV30 and TRBJ1-6; D is undetermined. The CDR3 consists of 14 residues. Germline V CDR1 and CDR2: GTSNPN, SVGIG (reference sequence). The V gene lost 4 bases and the J gene lost 0 bases, with 7 bases spanning the gap.

The chain is built from TRBV9 and TRBJ2-7; TRBD2 is a possible D gene (5 bases). Germline CDR1 SGDLS, CDR2 YYNGEE. V was cut by 4 bases and J by 0 bases, with 11 bases left in between. The CDR3 totals 14 residues. CDR3 protein: CASSNYAGSYEQYF. Here the CDR3 DNA reads TGTGCCAGCAGCAATTACGCGGGCTCCTACGAGCAGTACTTC.

This rearrangement joins TRBV25-1 to TRBJ2-1; unclear D gene. This CDR3 contains 11 residues. Trimming took off 4 bases at V and 8 bases at J, with 6 bases between the two ends. Germline V gives CDR1 MGHDK, CDR2 SYGVNS. This CDR3 reads CASSVVDEQFF. The CDR3 coding sequence is TGTGCCAGCAGTGTTGTTGATGAGCAGTTCTTC.

The chain is built from TRBV25-1 and TRBJ2-7; maybe TRBD1 (6 bases). V was cut by 5 bases and J by 4 bases, with 12 bases left in between. Germline V lookup: CDR1 MGHDK, CDR2 SYGVNS. The CDR3 length is 13 residues. The CDR3 bases are TGTGCCAGCAGTAGGACAGACAAATACGAGCAGTACTTC. It is translated as CASSRTDKYEQYF.

The rearrangement links TRBV18 to TRBJ1-5, with D unclear. The ends were cut back, 1 base at V and 4 bases at J, with 14 bases in the middle. The CDR3 is made up of 16 amino acids. Germline CDR1 is KGHSH and CDR2 is LQKENI. The CDR3 sequence: CASSPRTEQTNQPQHF. CDR3 nucleotide sequence: TGTGCCAGCTCACCACGAACAGAACAAACGAATCAGCCCCAGCATTTT.

The genes are TRBV5-5 and TRBJ1-2; the D gene is possibly TRBD1 (5 bases). The CDR3 spans 16 residues. V lost 5 bases, J lost 2 bases, and 19 bases lay in between. Germline CDR1 and CDR2: SGHKS and YYEKEE (reference sequence). CDR3 DNA: TGTGCCAGCAGAATTGGGGCGGACGGCGGAAACTATGGCTACACCTTC. Amino acid sequence: CASRIGADGGNYGYTF. The full variable domain, rest sourced from reference TRBV5-5 and TRBJ1-2, is DAGVTQSPTHLIKTRGQQVTLRCSPISGHKSVSWYQQVLGQGPQFIFQYYEKEERGRGNFPDRFSARQFPNYSSELNVNALLLGDSALYLCASRIGADGGNYGYTFGSGTRLTVV.

With regard to this clone: Other DNA sequences in this sample translate to the same CDR3. The chain carries TRBV7-9 and TRBJ1-1; D unclear. Germline V CDR1 and CDR2: SEHNR, FQNEAQ (reference sequence). The CDR3 covers 14 residues. V lost 3 bases, J lost 1 base, and 9 bases lay in between. The CDR3 bases are TGTGCCAGCAGCTTGGGCACCGAGAACACTGAAGCTTTCTTT. It specifies CASSLGTENTEAFF.

This clone was counted only a few times. The V and J genes are TRBV7-9 and TRBJ1-5, with 9 positions matching TRBD1. The CDR3 contains 14 residues. J gave up 11 bases and V 1 base, and 6 bases lay outside the gene matches. From germline, CDR1 is SEHNR and CDR2 FQNEAQ (reference sequence). CDR3 residues: CASSLDRGPSAQHF. In DNA form, the CDR3 reads TGTGCCAGCAGCTTAGACAGGGGGCCTTCGGCCCAGCATTTT.

The rearrangement uses TRBV27 and TRBJ1-2; D not resolved. CDR1 is MNHEY, CDR2 SMNVEV, per germline (reference sequence). The CDR3 runs to 13 residues. Trimming took off 5 bases at V and 5 bases at J, with 12 bases between the two ends. For the CDR3, the DNA is TGTGCCAGCAGTCCGACGGCTGGGTATGGCTACACCTTC. This gives the protein CASSPTAGYGYTF.

This clone was detected a few times. This chain joins TRBV4-3 and TRBJ1-1, with D hard to call. V lost 0 bases and J 4 bases, leaving 6 bases between the germline ends. The V gene's germline CDR1 is LGHNA and CDR2 YSLEER. The CDR3 spans 13 residues. The CDR3 sequence: CASSQEGGTEAFF. The CDR3 region has the DNA TGCGCCAGCAGCCAAGAAGGAGGCACTGAAGCTTTCTTT.

The chain combines TRBV27 with TRBJ1-5; D is unresolved. The CDR3 has 14 residues. V lost 3 bases to trimming and J lost 2 bases, with 8 bases between them. Germline V lookup: CDR1 MNHEY, CDR2 SMNVEV (reference sequence). CDR3 in amino acids: CASSFAEGNQPQHF. The CDR3 DNA reads TGTGCCAGCAGTTTTGCGGAGGGCAATCAGCCCCAGCATTTT.

This clone was counted only a few times. The CDR3 sequence is CASSAGTGNTGELFF. Written as DNA, the CDR3 is TGTGCCAGCAGCGCCGGGACAGGGAACACCGGGGAGCTGTTTTTT. The V call is TRBV9, the J call TRBJ2-2; TRBD1 matches 8 bases. Germline V gene lookup returns CDR1 SGDLS and CDR2 YYNGEE. The CDR3 extends over 15 amino acids. The J segment lost 1 base and the V segment lost 3 bases, leaving 2 bases of the junction unmatched.

The chain has TRBV30 and TRBJ1-1; no definite D call. The V end was cut by 0 bases, the J end by 0 bases, with 11 bases between. The CDR3 is 15 amino acids. Germline CDR1 is GTSNPN and CDR2 is SVGIG (reference sequence). CDR3 amino acids: CAWSVSGVMNTEAFF. In DNA, the CDR3 is TGTGCCTGGAGTGTAAGTGGAGTCATGAACACTGAAGCTTTCTTT.

The gene calls are TRBV9 and TRBJ2-5, with 7 bases identical to TRBD1. This CDR3 spans 16 amino acids. CDR1 and CDR2 (germline): SGDLS, YYNGEE. J was trimmed by 5 bases and V by 4 bases; bases with no gene match: 14. CDR3 in amino acids: CASSTSTGLISETQYF. CDR3 nucleotide sequence: TGTGCCAGCAGCACCTCGACAGGGCTAATCTCTGAGACCCAGTACTTC.

The V gene is TRBV6-6, the J gene TRBJ1-5; TRBD1 agrees at 8 bases. Germline V lookup: CDR1 MNHNY, CDR2 SVGAGI (reference sequence). V lost 1 base, J lost 1 base, and 3 bases stayed unmatched. This CDR3 is 16 amino acids long. In nucleotides, the CDR3 is TGTGCCAGCAGTTACTTTACAGGGGGAAGCAATCAGCCCCAGCATTTT. Its protein product is CASSYFTGGSNQPQHF.

The table lists this clone with a few counts. V usage is TRBV9 and J usage is TRBJ2-1; D might be TRBD1 (6 bases). Germline lookup yields CDR1 SGDLS and CDR2 YYNGEE. The V and J ends lost 4 bases and 9 bases respectively, with 11 bases between them. This CDR3 has 12 amino acids. For the CDR3, the DNA is TGTGCCAGCAGCCCAAACAGGGTTGAGCAGTTCTTC. It encodes CASSPNRVEQFF.

The V gene is TRBV5-4, the J gene TRBJ2-1, with D hard to call. Trimming removed 2 bases from V and 9 bases from J, with 6 bases in between. There are 11 residues in the CDR3. CDR1 is SGHNT and CDR2 is YYREEE in the germline V gene (reference sequence). The CDR3 DNA is TGTGCCAGCAGCTTCGGAACTGAGCAGTTCTTC. This translates into CASSFGTEQFF.